Below, 19 T cell receptor beta chains from the same sample are listed, as sequenced in a study of shared clonotypes between healthy human individuals. Data came from immunoSEQ multiplex PCR; TCRdb stores just in-frame clones and leaves some out. The sample includes just over 2,000,000 clones, roughly 95% of them seen just once. Sequencing was carried out using naive CD4+ T cells sorted from blood. Subset here: CD45RA+ positively selected. The receptors derive from a man between 18 and 35 years old in good health.

The chain links TRBV5-4 to TRBJ2-1; the match to TRBD1 covers 8 bases. The V gene end was trimmed by 1 base and the J gene end by 7 bases; junction bases not matched to a gene: 4. The CDR3 has 14 residues. Looked up from germline, CDR1 is SGHNT and CDR2 is YYREEE (reference sequence). The CDR3 DNA is TGTGCCAGCAGCTTGAGGACAGGGAGTAATGAGCAGTTCTTC. This encodes CASSLRTGSNEQFF. The full variable domain, with the rest looked up from reference TRBV5-4 and TRBJ2-1, is ETGVTQSPTHLIKTRGQQVTLRCSSQSGHNTVSWYQQALGQGPQFIFQYYREEENGRGNFPPRFSGLQFPNYSSELNVNALELDDSALYLCASSLRTGSNEQFFGPGTRLTVL.

The chain joins TRBV18 to TRBJ1-2; no firm D call. CDR3 size: 14 residues. Germline V gene sequence: CDR1 KGHSH, CDR2 LQKENI. V was shortened by 0 bases and J by 5 bases, with 10 bases between the two germline ends. Here the CDR3 DNA reads TGTGCCAGCTCACCACCGGGCGTCGAGTATGGCTACACCTTC. Encoded protein: CASSPPGVEYGYTF.

The chain couples TRBV20-1 to TRBJ2-3; D call uncertain. The CDR3 covers 11 residues. V was shortened by 5 bases and J by 5 bases, with 8 bases between the two germline ends. The germline CDR1 and CDR2 sequences are DFQATT and SNEGSKA (reference sequence). CDR3 nucleotide sequence: TGCAGTGCTTTGTCGGTAGATACGCAGTATTTT. This sequence encodes CSALSVDTQYF.

The chain uses TRBV18 and TRBJ2-3; maybe TRBD2 (6 bases). Germline lookup yields CDR1 KGHSH and CDR2 LQKENI. Trimming shortened V by 0 bases and J by 6 bases, and 10 bases separated the two germline ends. The CDR3 runs to 14 residues. This CDR3 is CASSPPGLSDTQYF. In DNA, the CDR3 is TGTGCCAGCTCACCACCGGGACTCTCCGATACGCAGTATTTT.

The CDR3 nucleotides read TGTGCCAGCAGCAGTACCGGGACGGACCAAGAGACCCAGTACTTC. It encodes CASSSTGTDQETQYF. The chain has TRBV5-4 and TRBJ2-5; perhaps D is TRBD1 or TRBD2 (5 bases each). Looked up from germline, CDR1 is SGHNT and CDR2 is YYREEE (reference sequence). This CDR3 has 15 amino acids. V dropped 4 bases and J dropped 0 bases, with 13 bases sitting between them.

A remark on this clone: Sequence at one end of the junction differs from germline and may be a read error. The chain joins TRBV28 to TRBJ2-7, with 10 bases fitting TRBD2. The CDR3 covers 12 residues. Germline assignment: CDR1 MDHEN and CDR2 SYDVKM. The CDR3 DNA sequence: TGTGCCAGCAGTTCGGGACTAGCGAGGGTTCGCTTC. As protein: CASSSGLARVRF.

The V gene is TRBV30, the J gene TRBJ1-2; TRBD1 might be the D (6 bases). The CDR3 covers 13 residues. The ends were cut back, 5 bases at V and 6 bases at J, with 16 bases in the middle. The germline V gene has CDR1 GTSNPN and CDR2 SVGIG (reference sequence). The CDR3 DNA sequence: TGTGCCTGGGACAGGCTGGAAAGCAATGGCTACACCTTC. Protein sequence: CAWDRLESNGYTF.

The chain joins TRBV4-1 to TRBJ2-6; D is possibly TRBD1 (7 bases). This CDR3 has 20 residues. Deletions cut 0 bases from V and 0 bases from J, with 18 bases between. Germline lookup yields CDR1 MGHRA and CDR2 YSYEKL. The CDR3 reads CASSQESGQGGYSGANVLTF. The CDR3 DNA is TGCGCCAGCAGCCAAGAATCAGGGCAGGGGGGCTACTCTGGGGCCAACGTCCTGACTTTC.

This clone has only one observation. The chain is built from TRBV28 and TRBJ2-7; tentative D call: TRBD1 (6 bases). The CDR3 length is 15 residues. Germline values: CDR1 MDHEN, CDR2 SYDVKM. V was clipped by 5 bases and J by 1 base, with 15 bases between them. CDR3 protein: CASSPQGLGSYEQYF. The DNA for the CDR3 is TGTGCCAGCAGTCCACAGGGATTAGGGTCCTACGAGCAGTACTTC.

This clone has a single count. The chain uses TRBV7-6 and TRBJ1-4; no clear D. The V gene's germline CDR1 is SGHVS and CDR2 FNYEAQ. The CDR3 contains 14 residues. Deletions cut 2 bases from V and 0 bases from J, with 4 bases between. CDR3 sequence: CASSLLATNEKLFF. CDR3 sequence (DNA): TGTGCCAGCAGCTTACTTGCAACTAATGAAAAACTGTTTTTT.

J is TRBJ2-7 and V is TRBV10-3, with TRBD2 matching 8 bases. This CDR3 is built from 15 residues. Germline-derived CDR1 and CDR2 are ENHRY and SYGVKD. Germline trimming cut 2 bases from V and 4 bases from J; bases unmatched to any gene: 7. The CDR3 region is CAISERAGGGYEQYF. Written as DNA, the CDR3 is TGTGCCATCAGTGAGAGGGCGGGAGGTGGGTACGAGCAGTACTTC.

The chain links TRBV18 to TRBJ2-3, with D perhaps matching TRBD1 or TRBD2 (5 bases each). Germline V CDR1 and CDR2: KGHSH, LQKENI. This CDR3 spans 14 amino acids. V lost 3 bases to trimming and J lost 4 bases, with 11 bases between them. CDR3 loop: CASSPGELADTQYF. As DNA, the CDR3 is TGTGCCAGCTCACCGGGGGAGCTGGCAGATACGCAGTATTTT.

The rearrangement links TRBV29-1 to TRBJ1-3; D is unresolved. Germline V gene sequence: CDR1 SQVTM, CDR2 ANQGSEA. The CDR3 has 15 amino acids. V lost 4 bases to trimming and J lost 0 bases, with 13 bases between them. The CDR3: CSVVSQASSGNTIYF. In nucleotides, the CDR3 is TGCAGCGTTGTAAGCCAGGCGAGCTCTGGAAACACCATATATTTT.

The chain combines TRBV11-3 with TRBJ2-3, with TRBD2 matching over 9 bases. CDR3 length: 12 residues. V trimming: 3 bases; J trimming: 12 bases; junction bases outside the gene matches: 4. The germline V gene encodes CDR1 SGHNT and CDR2 YENEEA. Here the CDR3 reads CASSFGTSRQYF. CDR3 DNA: TGTGCCAGCAGCTTCGGGACTAGCCGTCAGTATTTT.

J is TRBJ2-7 and V is TRBV5-6; 7 nucleotides line up with TRBD2. This CDR3 is 14 amino acids long. V gave up 0 bases and J gave up 6 bases; unmatched junction bases: 6. Germline V lookup: CDR1 SGHDT, CDR2 YYEEEE. DNA for the CDR3: TGTGCCAGCAGCTTGGAGCGGGGAATGGGCGAGCAGTACTTC. Translated: CASSLERGMGEQYF.

The chain links TRBV5-5 to TRBJ1-1, with D possibly matching TRBD1 (5 bases). Trimming pared 7 bases from V and 5 bases from J, leaving 18 bases between. Per germline, CDR1 SGHKS and CDR2 YYEKEE (reference sequence). This CDR3 comprises 14 residues. This CDR3 is CASGTGTEGTEAFF. The CDR3 DNA reads as TGTGCCAGCGGCACCGGGACGGAGGGGACTGAAGCTTTCTTT.

The CDR3: CASSFRLGEKLFF. CDR3 bases: TGCGCCAGCAGCTTTAGGTTAGGTGAAAAACTGTTTTTT. The V gene is TRBV5-1, the J gene TRBJ1-4, with D hard to call. CDR1 and CDR2 from the germline V gene are SGHRS and YFSETQ. CDR3 size: 13 residues. V was cut by 2 bases and J by 7 bases, with 9 bases left in between.

This chain uses TRBV19 with TRBJ2-7, with TRBD2 matching over 11 bases. V was clipped by 4 bases and J by 2 bases; unmatched bases: 4. The CDR3 is made up of 15 amino acids. CDR1 is LNHDA and CDR2 is SQIVND in the germline V gene (reference sequence). The CDR3 DNA is TGTGCCAGTAGTACCTTAGCGGGAGGGACCTACGAGCAGTACTTC. Its protein product is CASSTLAGGTYEQYF.

V usage is TRBV5-1 and J usage is TRBJ2-2; D is unresolved. The V end lost 6 bases, the J end lost 1 base, and 7 bases lay between the germline ends. Germline loops: CDR1 SGHRS, CDR2 YFSETQ. The CDR3 has 13 residues. The CDR3 protein is CASNTGNTGELFF. As DNA, the CDR3 is TGCGCCAGCAACACCGGGAACACCGGGGAGCTGTTTTTT.